The rows below give T cell receptor beta chains drawn from one sample of a study of identical twins. Each CDR3 protein is one row after TCRdb ran MiXCR on the 5' RACE reads. The sample includes a few hundred thousand distinct CDR3 sequences, 9.5% to 10% of them seen just once. In addition, the sample was reused for a study of yellow fever vaccine responses in identical twins.

Material for sequencing was PBMCs. The receptors originated from a woman aged 18-35 years in good health. Each CDR3 is given with its conserved first and last residue. The order of the fields is V gene, J gene, CDR3 protein.

>TRBV28|TRBJ2-4
CASNTGFGGYIQYF
>TRBV5-6|TRBJ2-5
CASSLGQTQETQYF
>TRBV7-9|TRBJ2-7
CASSLFPSAGGSYEQYF
>TRBV18|TRBJ2-3
CASSPSTGPRGDTQYF
>TRBV20-1|TRBJ2-1
CSARSPTGSSYNEQFF
>TRBV7-9|TRBJ2-7
CASSLGGAGGLSYEQYF
>TRBV6-2/TRBV6-3|TRBJ2-1
CASSYSKGQGTNEQFF
>TRBV20-1|TRBJ2-7
CSAIAGEANEQYF
>TRBV12-3/TRBV12-4|TRBJ2-7
CASTFTWDTYSYEQYF
>TRBV5-1|TRBJ2-7
CASARTGNYEQYF
>TRBV20-1|TRBJ2-5
CSASYARAGETQYF
>TRBV28|TRBJ2-5
CASSYPGARGETQYF
>TRBV28|TRBJ2-1
CASSLFTGIDEQFF
>TRBV15|TRBJ2-7
CATSRDRWREAYEQYF
>TRBV7-2|TRBJ2-1
CASSLAPGNNEQFF
>TRBV7-9|TRBJ1-6
CASSFDRGLGNSPLHF
>TRBV27|TRBJ1-1
CASKMYGGAEAFF
>TRBV7-8|TRBJ2-6
CASSFSDAGANVLTF
>TRBV4-1|TRBJ2-3
CASSLDSRADTQYF
>TRBV6-1|TRBJ2-7
CASSRPGTAGSYHEQYF
>TRBV6-2/TRBV6-3|TRBJ2-7
CASGPAVYEQYF
>TRBV11-2|TRBJ2-1
CASSFHPKAGGPVEQFF
>TRBV20-1|TRBJ2-2
CSARDLLAGEATGELFF
>TRBV20-1|TRBJ2-5
CSARARGGPQETQYF
>TRBV4-3|TRBJ2-7
CASSQDRETSVYEQYF
>TRBV6-4|TRBJ2-3
CASSDSGGADTQYF
>TRBV7-2|TRBJ2-5
CASSLVAGKETQYF
>TRBV27|TRBJ2-2
CASSTSLGELFF
>TRBV20-1|TRBJ2-5
CSARDGEAVGTQYF
>TRBV10-3|TRBJ2-7
CAISEGQGGYEQYF
>TRBV12-3/TRBV12-4|TRBJ2-7
CAFSLASSRGNPSYEQYF
>TRBV4-3|TRBJ2-5
CASSQDGAGWETQYF
>TRBV12-3/TRBV12-4|TRBJ2-7
CASSPEIGQGVDEQYF
>TRBV12-3/TRBV12-4|TRBJ2-5
CASSLASGVGQETQYF
>TRBV20-1|TRBJ2-7
CSARNVQGSAYEQYF
>TRBV6-5|TRBJ2-7
CASSYRSTQGYEQYF
>TRBV5-4|TRBJ2-1
CASSFRGQADNEQFF
>TRBV18|TRBJ2-3
CASSTSGGLTDTQYF
>TRBV7-2|TRBJ2-5
CASSLLDGETQYF
>TRBV3-1|TRBJ2-2
CASSPHAQAGELFF
>TRBV7-8|TRBJ2-3
CASSLWRSADTQYF
>TRBV18|TRBJ2-1
CASSPPLQGPSYF
>TRBV6-5|TRBJ1-5
CASSYAGGEQPQHF
>TRBV2|TRBJ2-3
CASSRRSPNTDTQYF
>TRBV29-1|TRBJ2-3
CSVKLEDTDTQYF
>TRBV2|TRBJ2-7
CASNLKGGYEQYF
>TRBV12-3/TRBV12-4|TRBJ2-5
CASSPRIAGKETQYF
>TRBV10-3|TRBJ2-1
CAITSRSGTGNEQFF
>TRBV30|TRBJ1-1
CAWSGPTEAFF
>TRBV3-1|TRBJ2-1
CASSQGWGSYNEQFF
>TRBV19|TRBJ2-5
CASRPGQGRETQYF
>TRBV5-8|TRBJ2-3
CASSLSWGGNTDTQYF
>TRBV6-2/TRBV6-3|TRBJ1-1
CASSSRVPGAEAFF
>TRBV6-1|TRBJ2-2
CASTEGGLTGELFF
>TRBV10-3|TRBJ2-7
CANPGAGVIYEQYF
>TRBV19|TRBJ2-7
CASSLKVGGQPSYEQYF
>TRBV4-3|TRBJ2-4
CASSQDTGNIQYF
>TRBV30|TRBJ2-1
CAWSSTGGGVQFF
>TRBV14|TRBJ2-2
CASSQVPRGATENTGELFF
>TRBV6-2/TRBV6-3|TRBJ2-2
CASRRLAGTGELFF